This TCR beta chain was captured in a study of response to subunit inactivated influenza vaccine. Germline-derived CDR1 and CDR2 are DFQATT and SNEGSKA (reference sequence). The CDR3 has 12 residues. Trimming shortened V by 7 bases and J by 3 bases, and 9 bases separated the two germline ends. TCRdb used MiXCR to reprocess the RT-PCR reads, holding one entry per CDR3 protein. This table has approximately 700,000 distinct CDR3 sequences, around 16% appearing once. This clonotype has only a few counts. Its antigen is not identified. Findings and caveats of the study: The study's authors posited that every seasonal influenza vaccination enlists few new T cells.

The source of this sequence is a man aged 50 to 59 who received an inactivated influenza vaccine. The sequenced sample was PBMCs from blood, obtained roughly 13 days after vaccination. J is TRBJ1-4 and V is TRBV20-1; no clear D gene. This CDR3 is CSVLGPNEKLFF. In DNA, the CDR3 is TGCAGTGTGTTAGGTCCTAATGAAAAACTGTTTTTT.